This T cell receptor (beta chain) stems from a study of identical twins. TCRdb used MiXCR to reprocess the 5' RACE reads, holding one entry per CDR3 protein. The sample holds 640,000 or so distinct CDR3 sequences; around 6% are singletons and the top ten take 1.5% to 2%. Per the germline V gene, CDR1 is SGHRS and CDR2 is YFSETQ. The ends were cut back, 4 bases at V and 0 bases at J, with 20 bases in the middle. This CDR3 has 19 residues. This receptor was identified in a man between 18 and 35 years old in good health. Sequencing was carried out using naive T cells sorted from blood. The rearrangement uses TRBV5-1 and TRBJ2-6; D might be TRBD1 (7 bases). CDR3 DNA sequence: TGCGCCAGCAGCACGAAAGGGGGACAGACTAGCTCTGGGGCCAACGTCCTGACTTTC. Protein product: CASSTKGGQTSSGANVLTF. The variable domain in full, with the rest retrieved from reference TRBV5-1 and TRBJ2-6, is KAGVTQTPRYLIKTRGQQVTLSCSPISGHRSVSWYQQTPGQGLQFLFEYFSETQRNKGNFPGRFSGRQFSNSRSEMNVSTLELGDSALYLCASSTKGGQTSSGANVLTFGAGSRLTVL.